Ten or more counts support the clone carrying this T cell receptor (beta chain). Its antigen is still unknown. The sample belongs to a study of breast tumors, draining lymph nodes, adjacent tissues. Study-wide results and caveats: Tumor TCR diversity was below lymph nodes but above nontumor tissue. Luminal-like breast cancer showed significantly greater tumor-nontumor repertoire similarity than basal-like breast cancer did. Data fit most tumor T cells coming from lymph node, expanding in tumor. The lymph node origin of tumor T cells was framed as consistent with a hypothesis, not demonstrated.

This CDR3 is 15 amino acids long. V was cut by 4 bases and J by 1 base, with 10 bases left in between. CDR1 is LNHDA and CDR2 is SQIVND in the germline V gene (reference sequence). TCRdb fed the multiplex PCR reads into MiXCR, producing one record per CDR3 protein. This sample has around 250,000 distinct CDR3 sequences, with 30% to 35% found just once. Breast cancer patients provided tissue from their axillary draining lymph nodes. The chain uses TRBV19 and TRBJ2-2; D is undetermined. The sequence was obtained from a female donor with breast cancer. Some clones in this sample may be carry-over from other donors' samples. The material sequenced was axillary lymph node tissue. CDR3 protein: CASSTRIKNTGELFF. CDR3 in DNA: TGTGCCAGTAGTACCCGAATAAAGAACACCGGGGAGCTGTTTTTT. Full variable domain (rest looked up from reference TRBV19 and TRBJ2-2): DGGITQSPKYLFRKEGQNVTLSCEQNLNHDAMYWYRQDPGQGLRLIYYSQIVNDFQKGDIAEGYSVSREKKESFPLTVTSAQKNPTAFYLCASSTRIKNTGELFFGEGSRLTVL.